The count of the clone carrying this T cell receptor (beta chain) is one. What it binds is unknown. The data stem from a study of memory CD4+ T cells and cytomegalovirus serostatus. V was clipped by 4 bases and J by 5 bases; unmatched bases: 4. CDR3 size: 13 residues. Germline values: CDR1 SGHTA, CDR2 FQGTGA. Single viable CD3+CD4+CD8-CD45RO+ cells were sorted as the memory CD4+ T cells. Donors' CMV status reflects serum IgG against pp150, pp28, p38, p52. CD4+ T cells were isolated by positive magnetic selection. The method was immunoSEQ multiplex PCR; TCRdb's version includes in-frame clones alone and lacks a portion of them. The table has 35,000 to 45,000 clones, over 65% seen once. General study results and limits: Each of around 69 CMV-associated TCRbeta sequences occurred in one to five individuals.

The rearrangement joins TRBV7-3 to TRBJ2-5, with 7 bases aligning to TRBD2. The receptor was isolated from an adult in good health and CMV-seronegative. Source material: memory CD4+ T cells from blood. The CDR3 is CASSSTSWETQYF. In nucleotides, the CDR3 is TGTGCCAGCAGCTCGACTAGCTGGGAGACCCAGTACTTC.